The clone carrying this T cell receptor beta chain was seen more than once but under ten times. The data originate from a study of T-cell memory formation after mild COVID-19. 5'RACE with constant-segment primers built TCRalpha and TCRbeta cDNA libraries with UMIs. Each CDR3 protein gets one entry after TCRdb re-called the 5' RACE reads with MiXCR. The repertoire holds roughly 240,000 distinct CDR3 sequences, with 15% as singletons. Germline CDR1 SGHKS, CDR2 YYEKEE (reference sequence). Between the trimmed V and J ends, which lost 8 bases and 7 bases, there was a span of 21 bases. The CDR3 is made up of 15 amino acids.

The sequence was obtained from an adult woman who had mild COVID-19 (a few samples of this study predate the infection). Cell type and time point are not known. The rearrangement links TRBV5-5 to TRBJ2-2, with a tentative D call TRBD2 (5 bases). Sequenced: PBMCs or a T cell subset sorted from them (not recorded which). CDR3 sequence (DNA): TGTGCCAGTGTTCAATCGACCCTCCGGGGCGGGGAGCTGTTTTTT. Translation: CASVQSTLRGGELFF.